Listed below are T cell receptor beta chains from one sample, sequenced in a study of PD-L1 blockade in urothelial cancer. Using immunoSEQ multiplex PCR, the repertoire was profiled, and TCRdb retains in-frame clones only, with some absent. In the table there are under 95,000 clones, about 83% of which are singletons. This specimen was PBMCs, taken around atezolizumab (anti-PD-L1) treatment. The receptor set was obtained from a man in his sixties with urothelial cancer. The CDR3 runs from the conserved cysteine through the conserved F or W. The order of the fields is clone size, V gene, D gene, J gene, CDR3 protein, CDR3 DNA. A D gene is named only where the DNA matches it firmly. Only part of the rows carry a size: once, few, many, or a class if the clone is expanded.

>few|TRBV11-3|TRBD1|TRBJ2-2
CASSLDRGSGELFF
TGTGCCAGCAGCTTAGACAGGGGGTCCGGGGAGCTGTTTTTT
>once|TRBV19|-|TRBJ1-2
CASSIEVSSYGYTF
TGTGCCAGTAGTATAGAAGTCAGTTCCTATGGCTACACCTTC
>-|TRBV7-2|TRBD2|TRBJ2-2
CASSLVSGTRNTGELFF
TGTGCCAGCAGCTTAGTTAGTGGGACTAGGAACACCGGGGAGCTGTTTTTT
>-|TRBV7-9|TRBD2|TRBJ2-3
CASSLTRGGLDTQYF
TGTGCCAGCAGCTTAACCCGGGGGGGTTTGGATACGCAGTATTTT
>-|TRBV10-3|-|TRBJ1-6
CASHPGDRNSPLHF
TGTGCCAGCCACCCAGGGGATCGAAATTCACCCCTCCACTTT
>-|TRBV4-1|TRBD2|TRBJ2-1
CASSLGPAGVNEQFF
TGCGCCAGCAGTCTCGGACCAGCGGGGGTCAATGAGCAGTTCTTC
>-|TRBV6-5|TRBD1|TRBJ2-5
CASSYMGQGYQETQYF
TGTGCCAGCAGTTACATGGGACAGGGGTACCAAGAGACCCAGTACTTC
>-|TRBV2|TRBD1|TRBJ1-2
CASRGTGGRGYTF
TGTGCCAGCAGGGGGACAGGGGGCCGCGGCTACACCTTC
>once|TRBV7-2|TRBD2|TRBJ2-7
CASRSPGREGTSGFYEQYF
TGTGCCAGCAGATCTCCTGGCAGGGAAGGGACTAGCGGGTTTTACGAGCAGTACTTC
>-|TRBV2|-|TRBJ1-5
CASSFLGQDNQPQHF
TGTGCCAGCAGTTTCCTTGGCCAGGACAATCAGCCCCAGCATTTT
>-|TRBV28|-|TRBJ2-1
CASNLGHSYNEQFF
TGTGCCAGCAACCTTGGACACTCCTACAATGAGCAGTTCTTC
>-|TRBV29-1|-|TRBJ2-3
CSVLSQGRTDTQYF
TGCAGCGTTCTTTCTCAGGGCCGCACAGATACGCAGTATTTT
>-|TRBV28|TRBD2|TRBJ2-7
CASSEITSAGSYEQYF
TGTGCCAGCAGCGAAATCACGTCAGCGGGAAGCTACGAGCAGTACTTC
>-|TRBV19|TRBD1|TRBJ1-2
CASSPTGADGYTF
TGTGCCAGTTCGCCTACAGGGGCAGATGGCTACACCTTC
>-|TRBV28|-|TRBJ2-2
CASSFLLKGQAGELFF
TGTGCCAGCAGTTTCCTGCTGAAGGGGCAAGCCGGGGAGCTGTTTTTT
>-|TRBV4-1|-|TRBJ2-3
CASSQDGPPGVDTQYF
TGCGCCAGCAGCCAAGATGGTCCTCCAGGGGTGGATACGCAGTATTTT
>-|TRBV7-9|TRBD2|TRBJ2-1
CASSLVGSGSSYNEQFF
TGTGCCAGCAGCTTAGTGGGTAGCGGGAGCTCCTACAATGAGCAGTTCTTC
>-|TRBV5-4|-|TRBJ1-3
CASSLEPAGGNTIYF
TGTGCCAGCAGCTTGGAGCCAGCGGGAGGAAACACCATATATTTT
>-|TRBV28|TRBD2|TRBJ2-2
CASSLWPSGRLVGELFF
TGTGCCAGCAGTTTATGGCCTAGCGGGAGACTTGTCGGGGAGCTGTTTTTT
>-|TRBV25-1|-|TRBJ1-2
CASSEWGRGEGGYTF
TGTGCCAGCAGTGAATGGGGCAGGGGAGAGGGTGGCTACACCTTC
>-|TRBV6-1|-|TRBJ1-4
CASSDYLPGLDEKLFF
TGTGCCAGCAGTGACTACCTACCGGGACTAGACGAAAAACTGTTTTTT
>-|TRBV29-1|TRBD1|TRBJ2-7
CSVDSDRGFYEQYF
TGCAGCGTTGATTCGGACAGGGGGTTTTACGAGCAGTACTTC
>-|TRBV28|-|TRBJ1-2
CASSRLADGYTF
TGTGCCAGCAGTAGGCTGGCGGATGGCTACACCTTC
>-|TRBV5-8|-|TRBJ1-3
CASSLGSSSGNTIYF
TGTGCCAGCAGCTTGGGGAGCTCCTCTGGAAACACCATATATTTT
>-|TRBV29-1|-|TRBJ2-5
CSALDYLGTQYF
TGCAGCGCTCTGGACTACCTTGGGACCCAGTACTTC
>-|TRBV7-2|TRBD1|TRBJ2-2
CASSFPRGQGGSGELFF
TGTGCCAGCAGCTTCCCCAGGGGACAGGGGGGATCCGGGGAGCTGTTTTTT
>-|TRBV5-4|-|TRBJ2-7
CASRTSRLAIAEQYF
TGTGCCAGCAGGACCTCAAGGCTAGCAATCGCCGAGCAGTACTTC
>-|TRBV5-1|TRBD2|TRBJ2-7
CASSSGGVSSYEQYF
TGCGCCAGCAGCTCTGGGGGGGTAAGCTCCTACGAGCAGTACTTC
>-|TRBV19|TRBD1|TRBJ1-6
CASSSGTDYNSPLHF
TGTGCCAGTAGCTCCGGGACAGATTATAATTCACCCCTCCACTTT
>-|TRBV30|-|TRBJ1-2
CAWSVQAALYGYTF
TGTGCCTGGAGTGTACAGGCAGCCCTCTATGGCTACACCTTC
>-|TRBV5-6|TRBD2|TRBJ2-7
CASSFPSGSSYEQYF
TGTGCCAGCAGCTTCCCTAGCGGGAGTTCCTACGAGCAGTACTTC
>-|TRBV29-1|TRBD2|TRBJ2-5
CSVGLAETQYF
TGCAGCGTAGGACTAGCGGAGACCCAGTACTTC
>-|TRBV7-7|TRBD1|TRBJ1-1
CASSGDRGNTEAFF
TGTGCCAGCAGCGGAGACAGGGGGAACACTGAAGCTTTCTTT
>-|TRBV7-2|TRBD1|TRBJ1-3
CASRRTGDYSGNTIYF
TGTGCCAGCAGGCGGACAGGGGACTACTCTGGAAACACCATATATTTT
>-|TRBV6-1|-|TRBJ1-3
CASSEARGNTIYF
TGTGCCAGCAGTGAAGCGCGGGGAAACACCATATATTTT
>-|TRBV18|TRBD2|TRBJ2-2
CASLRLLVAGLPHTGELFF
TGTGCCAGCTTGAGGCTCTTGGTAGCGGGATTGCCTCACACCGGGGAGCTGTTTTTT
>-|TRBV28|TRBD1|TRBJ2-7
CASSSPGQGNSYEQYF
TGTGCCAGCAGTTCCCCCGGACAGGGAAACTCCTACGAGCAGTACTTC
>-|TRBV5-4|-|TRBJ1-2
CASSPANYGYTF
TGTGCCAGCAGCCCGGCTAACTATGGCTACACCTTC
>-|TRBV6-1|TRBD1|TRBJ1-1
CASTRDRGLIQAFF
TGTGCCAGCACCCGAGACAGGGGCCTCATTCAAGCTTTCTTT
>-|TRBV15|-|TRBJ2-2
CATSRDGQLNTGELFF
TGTGCCACCAGCAGGGACGGACAGTTGAACACCGGGGAGCTGTTTTTT
>-|TRBV5-5|-|TRBJ2-7
CASSLEATYEQYF
TGTGCCAGCAGCTTAGAGGCGACCTACGAGCAGTACTTC